The clone carrying this TCR beta chain occurred a few times. This sample stems from a study of blood T cell repertoires in COVID-19. Study background: Collection of acute and convalescent COVID-19 samples took place in the United States, Italy and Spain.

The germline CDR1 and CDR2 sequences are MDHEN and SYDVKM. The CDR3 sequence is 12 residues long. With 7 bases clipped from V and 6 bases from J, the junction kept 5 bases outside the gene matches. TCRdb's copy holds only in-frame clones and misses some; the assay was immunoSEQ multiplex PCR. The repertoire holds approximately 80,000 clones, with roughly 83% as singletons. The specimen was peripheral blood. This receptor was obtained from a man aged 45-60 years with active COVID-19. V gene TRBV28 combines with J gene TRBJ1-1; 7 bases line up with TRBD1. The CDR3 DNA reads TGTGCCAGCATCACACAGGGGCCTGAAGCTTTCTTT. As protein: CASITQGPEAFF. Drawing the rest from reference TRBV28 and TRBJ1-1, the complete variable domain is DVKVTQSSRYLVKRTGEKVFLECVQDMDHENMFWYRQDPGLGLRLIYFSYDVKMKEKGDIPEGYSVSREKKERFSLILESASTNQTSMYLCASITQGPEAFFGQGTRLTVV.